This T cell receptor (beta chain) was recorded in a study of immune characterization of retroperitoneal liposarcoma. This CDR3 comprises 18 residues. Germline V gives CDR1 MNHEY, CDR2 SVGAGI. Concerning this clonotype itself: One end of the junction does not line up with germline, which may come from a read error.

TCRdb re-called the PCR reads with MiXCR, one entry per CDR3 protein. Found here are approximately 13,000 distinct CDR3 sequences, approximately 50% of them singletons; the top ten hold more than 9%. The TCR was taken from a female donor with retroperitoneal liposarcoma. The chain combines TRBV6-5 with TRBJ1-6; D might be TRBD1 (6 bases). Sample: tumor tissue. CDR3 protein: CATSYSTAGALYNSPLHF. Written as DNA, the CDR3 is TGTGCCACCAGTTACTCGACGGCAGGGGCCCTCTATAATTCCCCCCTCCACTTT.